The 16 T cell receptor beta chains listed next were all sequenced from one sample in a study of blood T cell repertoires in COVID-19. TCRdb keeps only in-frame clones here, not all; method: immunoSEQ multiplex PCR. The sample lists about 75,000 clones; around 83% were seen once. Specimen: peripheral blood. These TCRs come from a woman aged 45-60 years with acute or convalescent COVID-19.

This clone was detected once. The chain recombines TRBV11-2 with TRBJ2-7, with 10 positions matching TRBD2. Germline lookup yields CDR1 SGHAT and CDR2 FQNNGV. J was trimmed by 4 bases and V by 3 bases; bases with no gene match: 3. This CDR3 comprises 14 residues. This CDR3 reads CASSFSGGRYEQYF. Here the CDR3 DNA reads TGTGCCAGCAGCTTTAGCGGGGGGAGGTACGAGCAGTACTTC.

The V call is TRBV4-3, the J call TRBJ2-1; 7 bases agree with TRBD2. After removal of 6 bases from V and 0 bases from J, the junction contained 2 bases not matched to a gene. Germline lookup yields CDR1 LGHNA and CDR2 YSLEER. The CDR3 covers 14 residues. The CDR3 is CASRRGVSYNEQFF. CDR3 DNA sequence: TGCGCCAGCAGACGGGGGGTCTCCTACAATGAGCAGTTCTTC.

The rearrangement links TRBV19 to TRBJ2-7, with D maybe TRBD2 (6 bases). There are 14 residues in the CDR3. The V gene's germline CDR1 is LNHDA and CDR2 SQIVND (reference sequence). V was trimmed by 10 bases and J by 7 bases, leaving 23 bases between them. CDR3 amino acids: CANPERLAKSEQYF. CDR3 nucleotide sequence: TGTGCCAACCCCGAAAGGCTAGCGAAGTCTGAGCAGTACTTC. The variable domain in full, with the rest retrieved from reference TRBV19 and TRBJ2-7, is DGGITQSPKYLFRKEGQNVTLSCEQNLNHDAMYWYRQDPGQGLRLIYYSQIVNDFQKGDIAEGYSVSREKKESFPLTVTSAQKNPTAFYLCANPERLAKSEQYFGPGTRLTVT.

This clone was recorded a few times. The CDR3 sequence is CASRYELVNTEAFF. The CDR3 nucleotides are TGTGCCAGCAGATACGAGTTAGTGAACACTGAAGCTTTCTTT. The rearrangement joins TRBV28 to TRBJ1-1; D is uncertain. This CDR3 has 14 residues. Trimming shortened V by 6 bases and J by 0 bases, and 11 bases separated the two germline ends. Germline lookup yields CDR1 MDHEN and CDR2 SYDVKM.

The DNA for the CDR3 is TGCGCCAGCAGCCTGGGACTCCTCTCCTACGAGCAGTACTTC. Translation gives CASSLGLLSYEQYF. The chain is built from TRBV5-1 and TRBJ2-7; D may be TRBD2 (6 bases). CDR3 length equals 14 residues. The V end was cut by 4 bases, the J end by 0 bases, with 11 bases between. Germline loops: CDR1 SGHRS, CDR2 YFSETQ.

The rearrangement links TRBV7-9 to TRBJ2-2; D is unclear. This CDR3 region has 14 residues. Between the trimmed V and J ends, which lost 1 base and 1 base, there was a span of 4 bases. Germline lookup yields CDR1 SEHNR and CDR2 FQNEAQ (reference sequence). In DNA, the CDR3 is TGTGCCAGCAGCTTAGGCAGGAACACCGGGGAGCTGTTTTTT. It yields the protein CASSLGRNTGELFF.

The chain has TRBV11-2 and TRBJ2-5, with D possibly TRBD1 on 5 matching bases. CDR3 length: 14 residues. V shed 0 bases and J shed 5 bases, with 10 bases lying between them. CDR1 and CDR2 (germline): SGHAT, FQNNGV. DNA of the CDR3: TGTGCCAGCAGCTTAGAGCCAGGGATCGAGACCCAGTACTTC. It yields the protein CASSLEPGIETQYF.

This chain links TRBV5-6 with TRBJ2-7, with D maybe TRBD1 (5 bases). Germline V CDR1 and CDR2: SGHDT, YYEEEE. This CDR3 spans 13 amino acids. The ends were cut back, 5 bases at V and 7 bases at J, with 16 bases in the middle. For the CDR3, the DNA is TGTGCCAGCAGTGCCCTCAGGGCCGGGGAGCAGTACTTC. Protein sequence: CASSALRAGEQYF.

V gene TRBV27 combines with J gene TRBJ1-1; 7 nucleotides line up with TRBD1. CDR3 length: 15 amino acids. Per germline, CDR1 MNHEY and CDR2 SMNVEV (reference sequence). The V gene end was trimmed by 7 bases and the J gene end by 1 base; junction bases not matched to a gene: 9. Here the CDR3 reads CASNPGGPANTEAFF. Written as DNA, the CDR3 is TGTGCCAGCAACCCAGGGGGTCCTGCGAACACTGAAGCTTTCTTT.

This clone was recorded a few times. V and J are TRBV27 and TRBJ2-7, with 7 bases identical to TRBD1. Germline trimming cut 3 bases from V and 2 bases from J; bases unmatched to any gene: 10. CDR3 length equals 16 residues. CDR1 MNHEY and CDR2 SMNVEV come from the germline V gene (reference sequence). This chain's CDR3 is CASSLAFWGQPYEQYF. CDR3 sequence (DNA): TGTGCCAGCAGTTTGGCGTTTTGGGGACAGCCCTACGAGCAGTACTTC.

The DNA of the CDR3 is TGCGCCAGCAGCTTCGGGTACGGCTCTGGAAACACCATATATTTT. It codes for CASSFGYGSGNTIYF. The rearrangement uses TRBV5-1 and TRBJ1-3; D unresolved. Germline lookup yields CDR1 SGHRS and CDR2 YFSETQ. The CDR3 is 15 amino acids. V was shortened by 2 bases and J by 0 bases, with 9 bases between the two germline ends.

The chain links TRBV4-2 to TRBJ1-2; no clear D. CDR1 and CDR2 (germline): LGHNA, YNFKEQ. The V and J ends lost 1 base and 5 bases respectively, with 8 bases between them. The CDR3 spans 13 residues. CDR3 sequence (DNA): TGTGCCAGCAGCCAAGTCCCAGTTTATGGCTACACCTTC. Translating it yields CASSQVPVYGYTF.

The sample holds one count of this clone. The chain links TRBV7-2 to TRBJ2-7, with 12 bases fitting TRBD1. Germline V gives CDR1 SGHTA, CDR2 FQGNSA. The CDR3 sequence is 16 residues long. V gave up 5 bases and J gave up 4 bases; unmatched junction bases: 9. CDR3 nucleotides: TGTGCCAGCAGCCTTTCGGGACAGGGGGCGGGTTACGAGCAGTACTTC. Its translation: CASSLSGQGAGYEQYF.

The CDR3, as DNA: TGCGCCAGCAGCCAAGATGCGTCTGGGGCGGGGGTCTCCTACGAGCAGTACTTC. Encoded protein: CASSQDASGAGVSYEQYF. V and J are TRBV4-1 and TRBJ2-7; 7 bases map to TRBD2. The CDR3 has 18 amino acids. V shed 0 bases, J shed 0 bases, and the junction held 11 bases outside the gene matches. The germline V gene encodes CDR1 MGHRA and CDR2 YSYEKL.

This clone was detected a few times. This chain uses TRBV6-1 with TRBJ1-2; TRBD1 agrees at 8 bases. With 3 bases clipped from V and 8 bases from J, the junction kept 5 bases outside the gene matches. The CDR3 length is 13 residues. From germline, CDR1 is MNHNS and CDR2 SASEGT. DNA for the CDR3: TGTGCCAGCAGTGACAGGGGGCTAGGGGGCTACACCTTC. Translated, it gives CASSDRGLGGYTF.

The chain uses TRBV14 and TRBJ1-1; 12 bases line up with TRBD1. CDR1 and CDR2 (germline): SGHDN, FVKESK. The CDR3 has 13 residues. V was pared by 7 bases and J by 6 bases, with 3 bases of the junction left unmatched. CDR3 sequence: CASNRDRGPEAFF. DNA of the CDR3: TGTGCCAGCAACCGGGACAGGGGGCCTGAAGCTTTCTTT.